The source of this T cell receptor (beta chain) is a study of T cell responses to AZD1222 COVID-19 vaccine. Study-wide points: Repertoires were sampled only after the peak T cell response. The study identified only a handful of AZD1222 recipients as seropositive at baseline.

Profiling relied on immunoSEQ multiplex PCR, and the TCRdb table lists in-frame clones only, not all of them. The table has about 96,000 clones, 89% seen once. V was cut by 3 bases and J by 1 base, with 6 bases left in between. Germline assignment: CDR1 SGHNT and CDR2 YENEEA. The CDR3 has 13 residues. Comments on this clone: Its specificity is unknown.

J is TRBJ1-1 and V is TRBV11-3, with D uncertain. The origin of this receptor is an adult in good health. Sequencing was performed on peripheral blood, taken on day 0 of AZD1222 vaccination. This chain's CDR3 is CASSFQSNTEAFF. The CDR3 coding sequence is TGTGCCAGCAGCTTTCAGTCGAACACTGAAGCTTTCTTT.